These 5 T cell receptor beta chains originate from one sample sequenced in a study of OX40 agonist ivuxolimab in advanced cancers. Generated by immunoSEQ multiplex PCR, the TCRdb table keeps only in-frame clones and is missing some. Among over 85,000 clones listed, 70% to 90% were seen once. The sequencing used CD4+ or CD8+ T cells sorted from blood, collected in a trial of the OX40 agonist ivuxolimab. The receptors originated from an adult with an advanced solid tumor such as melanoma, head and neck, liver or kidney cancer.

The chain has TRBV5-1 and TRBJ1-2, with 10 bases matching TRBD1. The germline V gene has CDR1 SGHRS and CDR2 YFSETQ. Germline trimming cut 3 bases from V and 4 bases from J; bases unmatched to any gene: 6. The CDR3 length is 15 residues. CDR3 region: CASSSGQGEFYGYTF. The DNA for the CDR3 is TGCGCCAGCAGCTCCGGACAGGGGGAGTTCTATGGCTACACCTTC.

This chain joins TRBV18 and TRBJ2-7, with D perhaps TRBD1 or TRBD2 (5 bases each). The germline V gene has CDR1 KGHSH and CDR2 LQKENI. This CDR3 is 13 amino acids long. V lost 3 bases to trimming and J lost 3 bases, with 9 bases between them. The CDR3 here is CASSPGTDYEQYF. In DNA, the CDR3 is TGTGCCAGCTCACCGGGGACGGACTACGAGCAGTACTTC.

The CDR3 protein is CASGSAPDSPAFF. The CDR3 DNA follows: TGTGCTAGTGGTTCTGCTCCGGACAGTCCGGCTTTCTTT. The J gene is TRBJ1-1, the V gene TRBV12-5; perhaps TRBD1 as D (6 bases). V gave up 4 bases and J gave up 11 bases, with 17 bases separating them. Germline-derived CDR1 and CDR2 are LGHNT and FRNRAP. CDR3 length equals 13 residues.

This chain connects TRBV4-3 to TRBJ1-6, with D uncertain. The CDR3 is made up of 13 amino acids. The V gene lost 2 bases and the J gene lost 7 bases, with 6 bases spanning the gap. Germline-derived CDR1 and CDR2 are LGHNA and YSLEER. The CDR3 DNA is TGCGCCAGCAGCCAACTACGAAATTCACCCCTCCACTTT. Its translation is CASSQLRNSPLHF.

CDR3 nucleotides: TGCAGCGGTTCAGGACAGGCGAACACTGAAGCTTTCTTT. This translates into CSGSGQANTEAFF. The chain couples TRBV29-1 to TRBJ1-1; 7 bases agree with TRBD1. The junction had 6 bases not matched to a gene; V was cut back by 7 bases and J by 1 base. This CDR3 has 13 residues. Germline V CDR1 and CDR2: SQVTM, ANQGSEA.